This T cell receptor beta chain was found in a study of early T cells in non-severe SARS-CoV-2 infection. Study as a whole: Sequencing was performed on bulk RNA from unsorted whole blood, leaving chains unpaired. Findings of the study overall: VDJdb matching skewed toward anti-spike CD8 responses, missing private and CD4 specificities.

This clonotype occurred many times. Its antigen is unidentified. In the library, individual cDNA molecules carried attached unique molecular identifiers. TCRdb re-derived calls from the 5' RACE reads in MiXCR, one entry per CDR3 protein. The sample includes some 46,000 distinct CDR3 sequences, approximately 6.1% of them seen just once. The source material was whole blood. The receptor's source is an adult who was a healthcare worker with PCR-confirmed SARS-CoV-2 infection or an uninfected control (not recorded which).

The CDR3 DNA reads as TGTGCCAGCAGCTTAGGCCAGGTGAACACCGGGGAGCTGTTTTTT. Its translation: CASSLGQVNTGELFF. This chain uses TRBV7-2 with TRBJ2-2; unclear D gene. V lost 1 base and J 1 base, leaving 7 bases between the germline ends. Per germline, CDR1 SGHTA and CDR2 FQGNSA. This CDR3 contains 15 residues.